This is a list of T cell receptor beta chains from one sample in a study of blood T cell repertoires in COVID-19. Profiled with immunoSEQ multiplex PCR; TCRdb holds only in-frame clones, not every one. Counted here are around 190,000 clones, about 70% occurring once; the ten biggest clones make up roughly 8.7%. Sequencing used peripheral blood. The receptors shown here come from a woman aged 45-65 years with active or convalescent COVID-19. CDR3s include the opening cysteine and the closing phenylalanine or tryptophan. The order of the fields is J gene, CDR3 length, V gene, clone size, D gene, CDR3 DNA, CDR3 protein. The D gene is left open where the match is weak. Size tells how often a clone was seen (once, few, many) or the class of an expanded clone, and some rows leave it out.

TRBJ1-1 12 TRBV2 NA NA TGTGCCAGCCGGAGGGGTTGGACTGAAGCTTTCTTT CASRRGWTEAFF
TRBJ2-1 17 TRBV9 few TRBD2 TGTGCCAGCAGCCACGTAGAGGGGCTAGCGGGACACAATGAGCAGTTCTTC CASSHVEGLAGHNEQFF
TRBJ2-7 18 TRBV4-3 few TRBD2 TGCGCCAGCAGCCTCGAATTGGCTAGCGGGAGTCTTTCCTACGAGCAGTACTTC CASSLELASGSLSYEQYF
TRBJ2-2 16 TRBV5-1 NA NA TGCGCCAGCAGCTTGGGACTGAACATGAACACCGGGGAGCTGTTTTTT CASSLGLNMNTGELFF
TRBJ1-1 15 TRBV7-9 few TRBD1 TGTGCCAGCAGCGCCCAGGGGGGCATGAACACTGAAGCTTTCTTT CASSAQGGMNTEAFF
TRBJ1-3 15 TRBV3-1/TRBV3-2 NA NA TGTGCCAGCAGCCAGTTTCGGGGAGCTGGAAACACCATATATTTT CASSQFRGAGNTIYF
TRBJ1-1 15 TRBV2 NA TRBD1 TGTGCCAGCAGGGATAGGACAGGGGTTGGCACTGAAGCTTTCTTT CASRDRTGVGTEAFF
TRBJ2-7 10 TRBV20-1 few NA TGCAGTGCTGCTACCTACGAGCAGTACTTC CSAATYEQYF
TRBJ1-3 13 TRBV28 NA TRBD1 TGTGCCAGCAGAGGGACAGGAGGAAACACCATATATTTT CASRGTGGNTIYF
TRBJ2-2 14 TRBV2 NA NA TGTGCCAGCATGCCTGGCCCGAACACCGGGGAGCTGTTTTTT CASMPGPNTGELFF
TRBJ2-1 20 TRBV10-3 once TRBD2 TGTGCCATCAGTGTAGAGGCGACTAGCGGGGGGGCCCGCTCCTACAATGAGCAGTTCTTC CAISVEATSGGARSYNEQFF
TRBJ1-2 11 TRBV6-5 NA NA TGTGCCAGCAGTTCGTGGAGGGGCTACACCTTC CASSSWRGYTF
TRBJ1-2 14 TRBV29-1 NA NA TGCAGCGTTGAAGAGCGGGGGACCCCCTATGGCTACACCTTC CSVEERGTPYGYTF
TRBJ1-5 14 TRBV6-2/TRBV6-3 NA NA TGTGCCAGCAGTTACTGGCCTCTCAATCAGCCCCAGCATTTT CASSYWPLNQPQHF
TRBJ1-2 15 TRBV29-1 NA TRBD1 TGCAGCGTCTTCGTTGCGACAGGGGCCGCTGGTGGCTACACCTTC CSVFVATGAAGGYTF
TRBJ2-3 14 TRBV7-2 NA NA TGTGCCAGCAGCTCCCCAATACTAGGAGATACGCAGTATTTT CASSSPILGDTQYF
TRBJ1-3 14 TRBV7-2 NA NA TGTGCCAGCAGCCAGACACTGTCTGGAAACACCATATATTTT CASSQTLSGNTIYF
TRBJ2-7 14 TRBV7-2 NA NA TGTGCCAGCAGCCTAAGCGGCTCTTCCTACGAGCAGTACTTC CASSLSGSSYEQYF
TRBJ2-1 12 TRBV5-1 NA NA TGCGCCAGCAGCCATTCGGCGGATGAGCAGTTCTTC CASSHSADEQFF
TRBJ2-1 15 TRBV7-9 NA TRBD2 TGTGCCAGCAGTAAGGGACTAGCGGGAGAATCTGAGCAGTTCTTC CASSKGLAGESEQFF
TRBJ2-7 18 TRBV10-1 NA TRBD1 TGCGCCAGCAGTGATGCCGGGACAGAGCCTACTACCTCCTACGAGCAGTACTTC CASSDAGTEPTTSYEQYF
TRBJ2-1 16 TRBV15 NA TRBD2 TGTGCCACCAGCACCCCGGCTAGCGGGAGTAGGAATGAGCAGTTCTTC CATSTPASGSRNEQFF
TRBJ1-2 15 TRBV6-5 NA TRBD1 TGTGCCAGCAGACCCCTAACAGGGGATGCCTATGGCTACACCTTC CASRPLTGDAYGYTF
TRBJ1-4 12 TRBV29-1 NA NA TGCAGCGTTGGCGCAGGGCGGGAAAAACTGTTTTTT CSVGAGREKLFF
TRBJ1-2 16 TRBV7-8 few TRBD1 TGTGCCAGCAGCCCCTACACTATTCAGGGGGATTCTGGCTACACCTTC CASSPYTIQGDSGYTF
TRBJ2-7 15 TRBV7-8 once TRBD2 TGTGCCAGCAGCTTGTTCACGACTAGCGGGAGCGAGCAGTACTTC CASSLFTTSGSEQYF
TRBJ1-5 13 TRBV30 few NA TGTGCCTGGAGTGGTAGCGAGACGGGGCCCCAGCATTTT CAWSGSETGPQHF
TRBJ2-7 14 TRBV6-5 NA TRBD1 TGTGCCAGCAGTCGAATGACAGGGTCAGGGGAGCAGTACTTC CASSRMTGSGEQYF
TRBJ1-2 14 TRBV18 NA TRBD1 TGTGCCAGCTCGCCCGGGACAGGGGTTTATGGCTACACCTTC CASSPGTGVYGYTF
TRBJ1-2 15 TRBV5-1 NA NA TGCGCCAGCAGCACCGGGGGGACTCTAAACTATGGCTACACCTTC CASSTGGTLNYGYTF
TRBJ1-6 15 TRBV30 NA NA TGTGCCTGGACGGGTATCAGGGGTGATGAATCACCCCTCCACTTT CAWTGIRGDESPLHF
TRBJ1-2 14 TRBV6-5 few NA TGTGCCAGCAGCCCCGGACGGGACTACTATGGCTACACCTTC CASSPGRDYYGYTF
TRBJ2-3 14 TRBV7-9 NA NA TGTGCCAGCAGCCGTGTCGGTCTCACAGATACGCAGTATTTT CASSRVGLTDTQYF
TRBJ1-3 15 TRBV27 NA TRBD1 TGTGCCAGCGGACCACAGGGGGTGTCTGGAAACACCATATATTTT CASGPQGVSGNTIYF
TRBJ2-1 15 TRBV11-2 NA NA TGTGCCAGCAGCTTCGGTAGCGGCACCTACAATGAGCAGTTCTTC CASSFGSGTYNEQFF
TRBJ2-7 14 TRBV19 NA TRBD1 TGTGCCACCAGTACCGACAGGGACTCCTACGAGCAGTACTTC CATSTDRDSYEQYF
TRBJ2-6 17 TRBV2 NA NA TGTGCCAGCAGTGAAGCATCGCGGCGCTCTGGGGCCAACGTCCTGACTTTC CASSEASRRSGANVLTF
TRBJ1-1 16 TRBV9 few NA TGTGCCAGCAGCGTAGACCCCACGGGAGGTAGAACTGAAGCTTTCTTT CASSVDPTGGRTEAFF
TRBJ2-7 14 TRBV2 NA TRBD1 TGTGCCAGCAGTCTGAGACAGGGGGACGGCGAGCAGTACTTC CASSLRQGDGEQYF
TRBJ2-6 13 TRBV5-1 NA NA TGCGCCAGCAGAGCGACTGGGGCCAACGTCCTGACTTTC CASRATGANVLTF
TRBJ1-6 16 TRBV27 NA TRBD1 TGTGCCAGCAGCTCAGGGGGCGCGGCGGTGAATTCACCCCTCCACTTT CASSSGGAAVNSPLHF
TRBJ2-2 13 TRBV21-1 NA NA TGTGCCAGCAGCAAAGGGGGGGACGGGGAGCTGTTTTTT CASSKGGDGELFF
TRBJ1-1 16 TRBV7-9 NA NA TGTGCCAGCAGCTCCGAGGGACATTACATGAACACTGAAGCTTTCTTT CASSSEGHYMNTEAFF
TRBJ2-7 15 TRBV28 few NA TGTGCCAGCAGTGCGCCTGTAGGACAGTCCTACGAGCAGTACTTC CASSAPVGQSYEQYF
TRBJ1-5 14 TRBV19 few TRBD1 TGTGCCAGTAGTACCGGGACAGAGTATCAGCCCCAGCATTTT CASSTGTEYQPQHF
TRBJ2-2 12 TRBV6-5 NA NA TGTGCCAGCAGGTTAAACACCGGGGAGCTGTTTTTT CASRLNTGELFF
TRBJ1-2 15 TRBV9 NA NA TGTGCCAGCAGCGTACTGGACAGCTTAAACTATGGCTACACCTTC CASSVLDSLNYGYTF
TRBJ2-4 16 TRBV30 NA TRBD1 TGTGCCTGGAAACAGGGGGTCGCGGCGTCCCAAAACATTCAGTACTTC CAWKQGVAASQNIQYF
TRBJ2-1 14 TRBV19 NA TRBD2 TGTGCCAGTAGTATAGGCTGGGCGGGGGACGAGCAGTTCTTC CASSIGWAGDEQFF
TRBJ2-3 15 TRBV7-9 NA TRBD2 TGTGCCAGCAAGGAACTAGCGGGGAGGGCAGATACGCAGTATTTT CASKELAGRADTQYF
TRBJ1-2 13 TRBV30 NA NA TGTGCCTGGGAACAGCAGTTTCCTTATGGCTACACCTTC CAWEQQFPYGYTF
TRBJ2-3 15 TRBV2 NA TRBD2 TGTGCCAGCCGAAGGGCGGGGGGGGGCTCAGATACGCAGTATTTT CASRRAGGGSDTQYF
TRBJ2-2 15 TRBV15 NA NA TGTGCCACCAGCAGGGCGGAGGCGGGCACCGGGGAGCTGTTTTTT CATSRAEAGTGELFF
TRBJ1-2 13 TRBV9 NA NA TGTGCCAGCAGCGTAAGAATAGAGGGAAGCTACACCTTC CASSVRIEGSYTF
TRBJ2-7 12 TRBV18 NA NA TGTGCCAGCTCACCGAGCGACTACGAGCAGTACTTC CASSPSDYEQYF
TRBJ2-3 17 TRBV6-2/TRBV6-3 NA TRBD2 TGTGCCAGCAGTACCGCACGGACTAGCGGGAACACAGATACGCAGTATTTT CASSTARTSGNTDTQYF
TRBJ1-1 15 TRBV7-3 NA NA TGTGCCAGCAGCTTAGGTGGCGGAACGAACACTGAAGCTTTCTTT CASSLGGGTNTEAFF
TRBJ1-6 13 TRBV4-2 few NA TGTGCCAGCAGCCAAGAGTTAAATTCACCCCTCCACTTT CASSQELNSPLHF
TRBJ2-3 15 TRBV2 NA TRBD2 TGTGCCAGCAGTGAGGGACTAGCGGACACAGATACGCAGTATTTT CASSEGLADTDTQYF
TRBJ2-3 15 TRBV5-4 NA TRBD1 TGTGCCAGCAGCTTACCGGGACAGGGGAGGGATACGCAGTATTTT CASSLPGQGRDTQYF